The sequence of this T cell receptor beta chain was determined in a study of cytomegalovirus exposure and HLA in healthy donors. Amplification used 60 Vbeta primers and 13 Jbeta primers. Repertoires were generated with immunoSEQ multiplex PCR, while TCRdb's copy carries only in-frame clones and drops some. The sample consists of some 220,000 clones, roughly 91% of them appearing once. CDR1 and CDR2 from the germline V gene are LNHDA and SQIVND (reference sequence). The V end was cut by 5 bases, the J end by 7 bases, with 12 bases between. The length of the CDR3 is 13 residues. About this clone: Its antigen remains unknown.

Study conclusions and caveats: In a later analysis, across HLA loci, associated TCR counts were highest for DRB1, lowest for HLA-C.

The sequence derives from a woman aged 18-29 years in good health and CMV-seronegative. The V call is TRBV19, the J call TRBJ2-1; D possibly corresponds to TRBD2 (6 bases). Material: PBMCs. The CDR3 nucleotides read TGTGCCAGTAGTCCGACTAGGGTTAATGAGCAGTTCTTC. This gives the protein CASSPTRVNEQFF.